What follows are 29 T cell receptor beta chains derived from one specimen sequenced in a study of shared clonotypes between healthy human individuals. Some clones are missing from TCRdb's copy, which holds only in-frame ones; the method was immunoSEQ multiplex PCR. The repertoire holds around 2.5 million clones, with over 85% as singletons. Sequencing was performed on naive CD4+ T cells from PBMCs. Subset reported: CD45RA+ positively selected. The receptors were gathered from a man aged 18 to 30 in good health. Some clones in this sample may be carry-over from other donors' samples.

The chain carries TRBV9 and TRBJ2-2; D is unresolved. V was shortened by 0 bases and J by 1 base, with 10 bases between the two germline ends. This CDR3 is built from 16 residues. The germline gives CDR1 SGDLS, CDR2 YYNGEE. The CDR3 is CASSVVASLNTGELFF. The CDR3 coding sequence is TGTGCCAGCAGCGTAGTGGCTAGTCTGAACACCGGGGAGCTGTTTTTT.

V gene TRBV28 combines with J gene TRBJ2-5; 8 bases match TRBD1. The trim removed 6 bases at V and 2 bases at J, leaving 11 bases unmatched. The CDR3 loop spans 16 amino acids. Germline V gene sequence: CDR1 MDHEN, CDR2 SYDVKM. The CDR3 DNA sequence: TGTGCCAGCAGCCTTCATCCAGGGGGCCCTCAAGAGACCCAGTACTTC. Encoded protein: CASSLHPGGPQETQYF.

The gene calls are TRBV2 and TRBJ2-3; 9 bases are a match to TRBD1. The CDR3 spans 16 residues. Germline V gives CDR1 SNHLY, CDR2 FYNNEI. The J segment lost 9 bases and the V segment lost 5 bases, leaving 15 bases of the junction unmatched. This CDR3 is CASSLAGTGYPGTQYF. CDR3 sequence (DNA): TGTGCCAGCAGTCTAGCCGGGACAGGGTATCCAGGGACGCAGTATTTT. Combining the CDR3 with reference TRBV2 and TRBJ2-3 gives the whole variable domain EPEVTQTPSHQVTQMGQEVILRCVPISNHLYFYWYRQILGQKVEFLVSFYNNEISEKSEIFDDQFSVERPDGSNFTLKIRSTKLEDSAMYFCASSLAGTGYPGTQYFGPGTRLTVL.

The chain links TRBV28 to TRBJ2-7, with D perhaps TRBD2 (5 bases). CDR1 MDHEN and CDR2 SYDVKM come from the germline V gene. CDR3 length: 15 amino acids. Deletions cut 7 bases from V and 0 bases from J, with 16 bases between. The CDR3 DNA reads TGTGCCAGCAATCCACCGGGGAGAAACTCCTACGAGCAGTACTTC. Protein sequence: CASNPPGRNSYEQYF.

The chain joins TRBV10-2 to TRBJ1-4; 9 bases align to TRBD1. Germline-derived CDR1 and CDR2 are WSHSY and SAAADI. The CDR3 has 14 residues. V gave up 7 bases and J gave up 7 bases; unmatched junction bases: 7. The CDR3 DNA follows: TGCGCCAGCACCGGGACAGGGTTGGGTGAAAAACTGTTTTTT. This translates into CASTGTGLGEKLFF.

This clone was recorded only once. The chain combines TRBV27 with TRBJ1-3; no clear D gene. With 5 bases removed from V and 1 base from J, the gap between germline ends came to 12 bases. The CDR3 extends over 15 amino acids. Germline-derived CDR1 and CDR2 are MNHEY and SMNVEV (reference sequence). The CDR3 DNA reads TGTGCCAGCAGTCCCCTCGGGTTATCTGGAAACACCATATATTTT. Translated: CASSPLGLSGNTIYF.

The chain is built from TRBV4-3 and TRBJ2-5; 12 positions match TRBD2. Germline loops: CDR1 LGHNA, CDR2 YSLEER. CDR3 length equals 17 residues. With 3 bases clipped from V and 4 bases from J, the junction kept 9 bases outside the gene matches. CDR3 in DNA: TGCGCCAGCAGCCAGAGGACTAGCGGGGATAGACTAGAGACCCAGTACTTC. The encoded protein is CASSQRTSGDRLETQYF.

The chain has TRBV5-1 and TRBJ2-2; a weak D match, TRBD2 (6 bases). CDR1 and CDR2 from the germline V gene are SGHRS and YFSETQ. V lost 0 bases to trimming and J lost 0 bases, with 12 bases between them. The length of the CDR3 is 17 residues. The CDR3 DNA reads TGCGCCAGCAGCTTGGCCTCGGGAGCCGCGAACACCGGGGAGCTGTTTTTT. It yields the protein CASSLASGAANTGELFF.

The chain recombines TRBV18 with TRBJ2-5, with 10 bases aligning to TRBD1. There are 15 residues in the CDR3. From germline, CDR1 is KGHSH and CDR2 LQKENI. J lost 3 bases, V lost 3 bases, and 4 bases had no gene match. CDR3 protein: CASSPWGQGKETQYF. As DNA, the CDR3 is TGTGCCAGCTCACCCTGGGGACAGGGGAAAGAGACCCAGTACTTC.

The chain joins TRBV20-1 to TRBJ2-3, with 7 bases fitting TRBD1. The CDR3 spans 11 residues. Trimming took 6 bases from V and 15 from J; bases not matched to a gene: 12. Germline CDR1 is DFQATT and CDR2 is SNEGSKA (reference sequence). CDR3 sequence reads: CSAYNRGRIYF. The DNA for the CDR3 is TGCAGTGCGTATAACAGGGGAAGAATCTATTTT.

In the case of this clone: Other DNA sequences in the same sample also yield this CDR3. CDR3: CASSFLAGGRDTQYF. CDR3 nucleotide sequence: TGCGCCAGCAGCTTTCTAGCGGGAGGAAGGGATACGCAGTATTTT. The chain uses TRBV5-1 and TRBJ2-3; TRBD2 agrees at 11 bases. Germline-derived CDR1 and CDR2 are SGHRS and YFSETQ. V trimming: 2 bases; J trimming: 6 bases; junction bases outside the gene matches: 5. CDR3 length: 15 residues.

This CDR3 reads CASTQLIYNEQFF. CDR3 in DNA: TGTGCCAGCACGCAGCTGATCTACAATGAGCAGTTCTTC. The rearrangement uses TRBV2 and TRBJ2-1; unclear D gene. This CDR3 is built from 13 residues. The germline V and J ends were trimmed by 7 bases and 3 bases, with 10 bases remaining between them. Per the germline V gene, CDR1 is SNHLY and CDR2 is FYNNEI. The variable domain in full, completed from reference TRBV2 and TRBJ2-1, reads EPEVTQTPSHQVTQMGQEVILRCVPISNHLYFYWYRQILGQKVEFLVSFYNNEISEKSEIFDDQFSVERPDGSNFTLKIRSTKLEDSAMYFCASTQLIYNEQFFGPGTRLTVL.

A remark on this clone: This may be a read error: a much more frequent sequence differs by one nucleotide. V usage is TRBV2 and J usage is TRBJ1-4; 9 bases match TRBD1. Losses at the gene ends were 6 bases for V and 4 bases for J; bases not matched to a gene: 3. The CDR3 is 14 residues long. Germline CDR1 SNHLY, CDR2 FYNNEI. Written as DNA, the CDR3 is TGTGCCAGCAGCGCGGACAGGGGTAATGAAAAACTGTTTTTT. Amino acids: CASSADRGNEKLFF. Based on the CDR3 plus reference TRBV2 and TRBJ1-4, the full variable domain is EPEVTQTPSHQVTQMGQEVILRCVPISNHLYFYWYRQILGQKVEFLVSFYNNEISEKSEIFDDQFSVERPDGSNFTLKIRSTKLEDSAMYFCASSADRGNEKLFFGSGTQLSVL.

The rearrangement uses TRBV27 and TRBJ2-5, with 13 bases matching TRBD2. The J call could be wrong; TRBJ2-7 is a better fit for the DNA end. CDR1 is MNHEY and CDR2 is SMNVEV in the germline V gene (reference sequence). CDR3 length equals 16 residues. As DNA, the CDR3 is TGTGCCAGCAGTTTATCTCCGGGACTAGCGGGATACGAGCAGTACTTC. It specifies CASSLSPGLAGYEQYF.

The V call is TRBV4-1, the J call TRBJ1-1, with unresolved D. Germline loops: CDR1 MGHRA, CDR2 YSYEKL. This CDR3 comprises 12 residues. The V gene lost 0 bases and the J gene lost 8 bases, with 7 bases spanning the gap. In DNA form, the CDR3 reads TGCGCCAGCAGCCAAGAAATCGGGGAAGCTTTCTTT. Translating it yields CASSQEIGEAFF.

This chain joins TRBV19 and TRBJ2-2, with TRBD2 as a possible D gene (6 bases). Germline loops: CDR1 LNHDA, CDR2 SQIVND (reference sequence). V shed 4 bases and J shed 1 base, with 16 bases lying between them. There are 17 residues in the CDR3. The CDR3 bases are TGTGCCAGTAGTACAAGATCGGGAGCCGTGAACACCGGGGAGCTGTTTTTT. Its translation: CASSTRSGAVNTGELFF.

The chain joins TRBV5-1 to TRBJ2-3; D is perhaps TRBD2 (6 bases). V lost 1 base and J lost 2, with 11 bases in between. The CDR3 loop spans 15 amino acids. Germline V lookup: CDR1 SGHRS, CDR2 YFSETQ. CDR3 sequence (DNA): TGCGCCAGCAGCTTGTGGAGCGGGTCCACAGATACGCAGTATTTT. Translated: CASSLWSGSTDTQYF.

The rearrangement links TRBV25-1 to TRBJ2-5; D gene ambiguous. The germline gives CDR1 MGHDK, CDR2 SYGVNS. The CDR3 totals 14 residues. V was pared by 0 bases and J by 2 bases, with 7 bases between. The DNA for the CDR3 is TGTGCCAGCAGTGAATATATCGGGCAAGAGACCCAGTACTTC. Protein sequence: CASSEYIGQETQYF.

V usage is TRBV19 and J usage is TRBJ2-5; 14 nucleotides align to TRBD2. This CDR3 has 18 amino acids. CDR1 is LNHDA, CDR2 SQIVND, per germline (reference sequence). V lost 7 bases, J lost 5 bases, and 15 bases stayed unmatched. CDR3 in DNA: TGTGCCAGTACCGACGTGGGACTAGCGGGAGTTAATCGCGAGACCCAGTACTTC. Amino acids: CASTDVGLAGVNRETQYF.

V gene TRBV25-1 combines with J gene TRBJ2-5; D is ambiguous. The V end lost 1 base, the J end lost 4 bases, and 4 bases lay between the germline ends. This CDR3 has 12 residues. The V gene's germline CDR1 is MGHDK and CDR2 SYGVNS. This CDR3 reads CASSEWLETQYF. As DNA, the CDR3 is TGTGCCAGCAGTGAATGGTTAGAGACCCAGTACTTC.

The chain is built from TRBV7-8 and TRBJ2-7; 12 nucleotides align to TRBD2. In germline, CDR1 is SGHVS, CDR2 FQNEAQ. The CDR3 runs to 16 residues. V shed 3 bases and J 0 bases; nucleotides not matched to a gene: 3. The CDR3 loop is CASSLMTSGSSYEQYF. The DNA for the CDR3 is TGTGCCAGCAGCTTGATGACTAGCGGGAGCTCCTACGAGCAGTACTTC.

This chain connects TRBV4-1 to TRBJ2-5; D is undetermined. This CDR3 contains 13 residues. Trimming left V 4 bases short and J 2 bases short, with 8 bases between. CDR1 and CDR2 from the germline V gene are MGHRA and YSYEKL. The CDR3 bases are TGCGCCAGCAGCCTAGGGATTCAAGAGACCCAGTACTTC. Amino acid sequence: CASSLGIQETQYF.

This clone was recorded a few times. V and J are TRBV5-1 and TRBJ1-2; D is possibly TRBD1 (6 bases). This CDR3 region has 14 residues. Germline V gene data show CDR1 as SGHRS and CDR2 as YFSETQ. V lost 3 bases to trimming and J lost 5 bases, with 14 bases between them. CDR3 protein: CASSSLTQGYGYTF. Written as DNA, the CDR3 is TGCGCCAGCAGCTCCCTAACTCAGGGGTATGGCTACACCTTC.

V gene TRBV7-8 combines with J gene TRBJ1-2, with 9 bases fitting TRBD1. CDR1 is SGHVS and CDR2 is FQNEAQ in the germline V gene. With V trimmed by 0 bases and J by 7 bases, 9 bases remained unmatched. The CDR3 is 16 residues long. CDR3 sequence (DNA): TGTGCCAGCAGCTTAGCCGGGTTGCACAGGGGGCCTGGCTACACCTTC. Translated, it gives CASSLAGLHRGPGYTF.

V is TRBV2 and J is TRBJ2-5; D ambiguous. Germline CDR1 SNHLY, CDR2 FYNNEI. The CDR3 extends over 13 amino acids. V lost 2 bases and J lost 1, with 5 bases in between. CDR3 in amino acids: CASSEHSQETQYF. The CDR3 DNA reads TGTGCCAGCAGTGAACACAGCCAAGAGACCCAGTACTTC.

The chain recombines TRBV27 with TRBJ2-1; perhaps TRBD2 as D (6 bases). V lost 6 bases and J lost 4, with 16 bases in between. This CDR3 contains 15 residues. CDR1 and CDR2 (germline): MNHEY, SMNVEV (reference sequence). CDR3 loop: CASRALRDLYNEQFF. As DNA, the CDR3 is TGTGCCAGCAGGGCCCTACGGGACTTGTACAATGAGCAGTTCTTC.

The genes are TRBV5-1 and TRBJ2-3; D might be TRBD2 (5 bases). Germline CDR1 SGHRS, CDR2 YFSETQ. Trimming stripped 4 bases from V and 5 bases from J, with 14 bases between. The CDR3 covers 14 residues. DNA for the CDR3: TGCGCCAGCAGCAAATACACCCGGGGAGATACGCAGTATTTT. Translation: CASSKYTRGDTQYF. Variable domain in full (rest from reference TRBV5-1 and TRBJ2-3): KAGVTQTPRYLIKTRGQQVTLSCSPISGHRSVSWYQQTPGQGLQFLFEYFSETQRNKGNFPGRFSGRQFSNSRSEMNVSTLELGDSALYLCASSKYTRGDTQYFGPGTRLTVL.

The chain employs TRBV9 and TRBJ2-3; TRBD1 is a possible D gene (6 bases). This CDR3 has 14 amino acids. The V end was cut by 1 base, the J end by 6 bases, with 12 bases between. Germline CDR1 and CDR2: SGDLS and YYNGEE. The DNA of the CDR3 is TGTGCCAGCAGCGTAACAGGGAACCTCGATACGCAGTATTTT. Encoded protein: CASSVTGNLDTQYF.

This sequence joins TRBV5-1 and TRBJ1-2; no clear D gene. Germline-derived CDR1 and CDR2 are SGHRS and YFSETQ. CDR3 size: 13 residues. The V end lost 4 bases, the J end lost 4 bases, and 11 bases lay between the germline ends. Written as DNA, the CDR3 is TGCGCCAGCAGCGTAAGAGAGGGCTATGGCTACACCTTC. This sequence encodes CASSVREGYGYTF.